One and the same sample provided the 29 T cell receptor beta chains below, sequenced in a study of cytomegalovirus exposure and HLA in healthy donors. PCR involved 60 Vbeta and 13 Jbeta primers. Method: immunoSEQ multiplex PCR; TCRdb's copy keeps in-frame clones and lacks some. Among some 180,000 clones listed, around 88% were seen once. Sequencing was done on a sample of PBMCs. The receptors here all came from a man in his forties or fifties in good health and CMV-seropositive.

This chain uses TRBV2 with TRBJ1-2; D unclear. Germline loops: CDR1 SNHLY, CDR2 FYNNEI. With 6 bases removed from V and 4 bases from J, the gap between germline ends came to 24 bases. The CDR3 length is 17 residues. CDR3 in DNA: TGTGCCAGCAGGAGGTCCGTCCAGTTCTCAACCGCCTATGGCTACACCTTC. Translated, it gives CASRRSVQFSTAYGYTF.

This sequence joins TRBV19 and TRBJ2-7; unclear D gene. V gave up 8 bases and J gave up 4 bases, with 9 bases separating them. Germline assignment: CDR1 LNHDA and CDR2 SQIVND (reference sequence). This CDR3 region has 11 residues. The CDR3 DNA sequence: TGTGCCAGTGGTTCCAGTTACGAGCAGTACTTC. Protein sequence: CASGSSYEQYF.

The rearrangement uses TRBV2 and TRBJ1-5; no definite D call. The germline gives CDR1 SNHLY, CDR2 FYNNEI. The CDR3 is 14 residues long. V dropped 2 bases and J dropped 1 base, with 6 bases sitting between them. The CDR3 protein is CASSEQVSNQPQHF. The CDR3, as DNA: TGTGCCAGCAGTGAACAGGTGAGCAATCAGCCCCAGCATTTT. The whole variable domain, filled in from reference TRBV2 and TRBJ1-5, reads EPEVTQTPSHQVTQMGQEVILRCVPISNHLYFYWYRQILGQKVEFLVSFYNNEISEKSEIFDDQFSVERPDGSNFTLKIRSTKLEDSAMYFCASSEQVSNQPQHFGDGTRLSIL.

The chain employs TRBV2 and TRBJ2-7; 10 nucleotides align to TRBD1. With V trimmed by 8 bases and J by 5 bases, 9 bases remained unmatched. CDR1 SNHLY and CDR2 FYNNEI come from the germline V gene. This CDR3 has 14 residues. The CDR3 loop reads CASLTSGQGNEQYF. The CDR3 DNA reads TGTGCCAGCTTAACTTCGGGACAGGGGAACGAGCAGTACTTC.

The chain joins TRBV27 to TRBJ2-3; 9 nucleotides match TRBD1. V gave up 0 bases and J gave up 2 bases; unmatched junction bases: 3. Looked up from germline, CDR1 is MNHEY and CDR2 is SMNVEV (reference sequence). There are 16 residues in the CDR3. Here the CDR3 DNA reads TGTGCCAGCAGTTTATCGGGACAGGGAAACACAGATACGCAGTATTTT. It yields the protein CASSLSGQGNTDTQYF.

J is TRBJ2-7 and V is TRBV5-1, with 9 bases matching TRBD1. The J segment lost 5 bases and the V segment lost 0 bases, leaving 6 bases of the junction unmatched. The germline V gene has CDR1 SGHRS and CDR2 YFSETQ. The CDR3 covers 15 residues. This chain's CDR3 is CASSLAWGTGNEQYF. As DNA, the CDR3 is TGCGCCAGCAGCTTGGCGTGGGGGACAGGGAACGAGCAGTACTTC.

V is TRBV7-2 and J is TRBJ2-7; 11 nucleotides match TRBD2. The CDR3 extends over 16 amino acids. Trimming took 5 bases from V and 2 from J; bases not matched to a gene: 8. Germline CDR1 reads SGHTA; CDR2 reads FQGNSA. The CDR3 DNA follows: TGTGCCAGCAGCCCCCATGGACTAGCGGGTACCTACGAGCAGTACTTC. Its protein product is CASSPHGLAGTYEQYF.

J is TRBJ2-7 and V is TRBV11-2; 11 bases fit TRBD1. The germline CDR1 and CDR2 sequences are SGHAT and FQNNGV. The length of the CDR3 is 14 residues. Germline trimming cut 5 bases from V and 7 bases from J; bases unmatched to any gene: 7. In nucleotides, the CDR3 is TGTGCCAGCAGCAAAGGACAGGGGGCGGGAGAGCAGTACTTC. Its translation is CASSKGQGAGEQYF. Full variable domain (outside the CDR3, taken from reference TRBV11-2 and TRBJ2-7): EAGVAQSPRYKIIEKRQSVAFWCNPISGHATLYWYQQILGQGPKLLIQFQNNGVVDDSQLPKDRFSAERLKGVDSTLKIQPAKLEDSAVYLCASSKGQGAGEQYFGPGTRLTVT.

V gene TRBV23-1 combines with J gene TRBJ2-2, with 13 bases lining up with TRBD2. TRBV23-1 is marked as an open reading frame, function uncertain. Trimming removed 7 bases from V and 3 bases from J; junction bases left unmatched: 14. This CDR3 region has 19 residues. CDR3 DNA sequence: TGCGCCAGCAATCCATTTTTACCGGGACTAGCGGGGTACACCGGGGAGCTGTTTTTT. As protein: CASNPFLPGLAGYTGELFF.

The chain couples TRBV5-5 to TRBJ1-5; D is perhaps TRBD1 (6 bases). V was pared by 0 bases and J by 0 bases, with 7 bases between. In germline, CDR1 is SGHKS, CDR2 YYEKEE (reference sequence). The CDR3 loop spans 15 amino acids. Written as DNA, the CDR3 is TGTGCCAGCAGCTTGGGGACAGTTAGCAATCAGCCCCAGCATTTT. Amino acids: CASSLGTVSNQPQHF.

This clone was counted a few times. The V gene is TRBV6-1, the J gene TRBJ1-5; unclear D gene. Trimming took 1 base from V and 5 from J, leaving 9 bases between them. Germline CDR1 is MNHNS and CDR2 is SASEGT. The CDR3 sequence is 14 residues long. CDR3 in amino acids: CASSEGGGDQPQHF. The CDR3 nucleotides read TGTGCCAGCAGTGAAGGCGGCGGGGATCAGCCCCAGCATTTT.

This CDR3 reads CASSLGAGVSYNEQFF. CDR3 DNA sequence: TGTGCCAGCAGCTTAGGAGCAGGGGTATCCTACAATGAGCAGTTCTTC. J is TRBJ2-1 and V is TRBV7-2; tentatively, D is TRBD1 (6 bases). Germline CDR1 and CDR2: SGHTA and FQGNSA. The CDR3 is 16 amino acids. Deletions cut 1 base from V and 1 base from J, with 11 bases between.

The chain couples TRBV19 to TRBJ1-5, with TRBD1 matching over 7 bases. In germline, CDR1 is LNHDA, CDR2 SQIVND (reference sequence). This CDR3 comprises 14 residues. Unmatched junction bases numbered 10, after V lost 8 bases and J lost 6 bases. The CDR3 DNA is TGTGCCAGTGATGCCAGGGGGTCCTCTCAGCCCCAGCATTTT. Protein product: CASDARGSSQPQHF.

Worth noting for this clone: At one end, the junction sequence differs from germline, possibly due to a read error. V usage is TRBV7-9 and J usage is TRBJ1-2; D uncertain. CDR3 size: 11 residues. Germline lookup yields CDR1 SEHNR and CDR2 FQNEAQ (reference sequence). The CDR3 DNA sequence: TGTTCCAGCAGCGCTATCTATGGCTACACCTTC. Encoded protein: CSSSAIYGYTF.

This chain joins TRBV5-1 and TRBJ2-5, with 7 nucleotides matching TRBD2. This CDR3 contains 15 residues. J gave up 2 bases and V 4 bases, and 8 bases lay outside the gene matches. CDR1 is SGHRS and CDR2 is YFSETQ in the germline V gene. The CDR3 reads CASSLRLASQETQYF. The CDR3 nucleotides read TGCGCCAGCAGCCTTAGACTAGCCTCTCAAGAGACCCAGTACTTC.

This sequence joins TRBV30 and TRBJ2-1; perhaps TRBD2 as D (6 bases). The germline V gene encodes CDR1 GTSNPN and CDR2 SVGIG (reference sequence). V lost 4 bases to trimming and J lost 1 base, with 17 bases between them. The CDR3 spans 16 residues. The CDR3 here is CAWTRRLVGSYNEQFF. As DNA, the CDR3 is TGTGCCTGGACCAGACGACTAGTGGGATCCTACAATGAGCAGTTCTTC.

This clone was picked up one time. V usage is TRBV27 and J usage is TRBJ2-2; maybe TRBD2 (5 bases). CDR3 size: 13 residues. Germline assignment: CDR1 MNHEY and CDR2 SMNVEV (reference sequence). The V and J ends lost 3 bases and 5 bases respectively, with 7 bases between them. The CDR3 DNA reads TGTGCCAGCAGTTTCTGGGAGACCGGGGAGCTGTTTTTT. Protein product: CASSFWETGELFF.

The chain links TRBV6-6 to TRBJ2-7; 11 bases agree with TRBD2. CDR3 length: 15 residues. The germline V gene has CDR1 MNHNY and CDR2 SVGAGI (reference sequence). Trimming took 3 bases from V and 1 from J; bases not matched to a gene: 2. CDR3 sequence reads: CASSYTSGRSYEQYF. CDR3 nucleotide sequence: TGTGCCAGCAGTTATACTAGCGGGAGATCCTACGAGCAGTACTTC.

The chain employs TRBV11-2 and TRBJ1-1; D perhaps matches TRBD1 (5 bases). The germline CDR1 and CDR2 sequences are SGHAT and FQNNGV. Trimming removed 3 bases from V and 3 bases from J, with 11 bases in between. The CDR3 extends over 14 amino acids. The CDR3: CASSFAGKDTEAFF. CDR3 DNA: TGTGCCAGCAGCTTCGCAGGGAAGGACACTGAAGCTTTCTTT.

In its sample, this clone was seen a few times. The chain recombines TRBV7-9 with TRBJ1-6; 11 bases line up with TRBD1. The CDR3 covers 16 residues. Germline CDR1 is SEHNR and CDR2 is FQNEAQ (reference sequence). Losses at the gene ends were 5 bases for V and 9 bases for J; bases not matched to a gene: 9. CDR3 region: CASSPQPGQGVSPLHF. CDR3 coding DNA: TGTGCCAGCAGCCCCCAGCCGGGACAGGGGGTTTCACCCCTCCACTTT.

The CDR3 bases are TGTGCCAGCAGTTACTCGCAGGGATCGAGTCAGCCCCAGCATTTT. Its translation is CASSYSQGSSQPQHF. The rearrangement links TRBV6-5 to TRBJ1-5; D might be TRBD1 (5 bases). The CDR3 sequence is 15 residues long. Trimming pared 0 bases from V and 6 bases from J, leaving 12 bases between. Germline CDR1 reads MNHEY; CDR2 reads SVGAGI.

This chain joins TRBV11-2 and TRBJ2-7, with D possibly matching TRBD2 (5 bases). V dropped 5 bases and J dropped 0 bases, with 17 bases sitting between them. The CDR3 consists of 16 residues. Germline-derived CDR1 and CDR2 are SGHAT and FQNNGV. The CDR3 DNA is TGTGCCAGCAGCCCCCTTAAGCGGTTGAGCTCCTACGAGCAGTACTTC. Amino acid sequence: CASSPLKRLSSYEQYF. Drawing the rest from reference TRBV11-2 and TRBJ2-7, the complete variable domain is EAGVAQSPRYKIIEKRQSVAFWCNPISGHATLYWYQQILGQGPKLLIQFQNNGVVDDSQLPKDRFSAERLKGVDSTLKIQPAKLEDSAVYLCASSPLKRLSSYEQYFGPGTRLTVT.

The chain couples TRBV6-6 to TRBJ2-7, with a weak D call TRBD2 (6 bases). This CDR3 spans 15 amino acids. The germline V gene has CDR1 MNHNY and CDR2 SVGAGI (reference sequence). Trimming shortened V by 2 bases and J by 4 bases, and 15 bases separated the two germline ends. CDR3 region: CASSYGFAGLYEQYF. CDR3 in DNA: TGTGCCAGCAGTTACGGCTTTGCGGGATTGTACGAGCAGTACTTC.

CDR3 region: CASSHFLLAGEGDTQYF. In DNA, the CDR3 is TGTGCCAGCAGCCACTTCTTACTAGCGGGAGAGGGAGATACGCAGTATTTT. This sequence joins TRBV7-8 and TRBJ2-3; 11 positions match TRBD2. Per the germline V gene, CDR1 is SGHVS and CDR2 is FQNEAQ. This CDR3 is 17 amino acids long. With 5 bases clipped from V and 5 bases from J, the junction kept 12 bases outside the gene matches.

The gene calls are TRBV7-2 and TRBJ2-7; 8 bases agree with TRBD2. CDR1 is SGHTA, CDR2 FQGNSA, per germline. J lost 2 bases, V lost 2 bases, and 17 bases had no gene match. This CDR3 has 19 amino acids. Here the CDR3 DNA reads TGTGCCAGCAGCTTACGCCCCGGGACTAGGGGAGTCGATACCTACGAGCAGTACTTC. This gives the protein CASSLRPGTRGVDTYEQYF.

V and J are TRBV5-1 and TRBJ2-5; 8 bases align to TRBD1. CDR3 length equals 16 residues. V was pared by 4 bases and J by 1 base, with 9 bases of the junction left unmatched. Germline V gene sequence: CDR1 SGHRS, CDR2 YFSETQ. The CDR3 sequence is CASSDGIGQGQETQYF. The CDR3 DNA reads TGCGCCAGCAGCGACGGAATAGGACAGGGCCAAGAGACCCAGTACTTC.

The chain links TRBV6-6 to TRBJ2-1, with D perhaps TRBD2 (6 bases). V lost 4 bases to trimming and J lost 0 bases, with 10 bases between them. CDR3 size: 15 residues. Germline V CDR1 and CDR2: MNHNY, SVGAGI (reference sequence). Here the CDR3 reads CASSFTSPSYNEQFF. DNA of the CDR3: TGTGCCAGCAGTTTCACTAGCCCCTCCTACAATGAGCAGTTCTTC.

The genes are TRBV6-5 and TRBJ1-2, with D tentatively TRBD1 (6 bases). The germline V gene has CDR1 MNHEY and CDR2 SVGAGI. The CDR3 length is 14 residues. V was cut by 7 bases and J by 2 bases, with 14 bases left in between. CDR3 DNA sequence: TGTGCCAGCAAGTCAGGACAGCTAAACTATGGCTACACCTTC. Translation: CASKSGQLNYGYTF.

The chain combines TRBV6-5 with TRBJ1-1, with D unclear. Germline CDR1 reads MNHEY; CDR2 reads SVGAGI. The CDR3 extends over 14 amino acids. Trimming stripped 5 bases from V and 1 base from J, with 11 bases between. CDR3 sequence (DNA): TGTGCCAGCAGTGAGGGTTCAGCGAACACTGAAGCTTTCTTT. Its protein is CASSEGSANTEAFF.